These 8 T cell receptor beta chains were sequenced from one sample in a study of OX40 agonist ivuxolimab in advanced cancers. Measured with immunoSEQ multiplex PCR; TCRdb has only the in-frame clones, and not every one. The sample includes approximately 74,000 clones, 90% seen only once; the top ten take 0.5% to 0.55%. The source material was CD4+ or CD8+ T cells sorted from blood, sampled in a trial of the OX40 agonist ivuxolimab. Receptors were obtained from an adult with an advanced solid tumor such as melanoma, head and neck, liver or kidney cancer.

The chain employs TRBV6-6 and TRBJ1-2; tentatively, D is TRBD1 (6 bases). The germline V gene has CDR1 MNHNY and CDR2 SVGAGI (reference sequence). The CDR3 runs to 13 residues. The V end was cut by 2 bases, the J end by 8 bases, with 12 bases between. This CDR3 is CASSYEGDGGYTF. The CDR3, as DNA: TGTGCCAGCAGTTACGAGGGGGATGGGGGCTACACCTTC.

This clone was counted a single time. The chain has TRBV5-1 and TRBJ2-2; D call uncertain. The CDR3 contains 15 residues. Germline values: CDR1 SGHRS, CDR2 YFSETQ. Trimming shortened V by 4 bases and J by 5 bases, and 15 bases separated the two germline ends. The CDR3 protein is CASSPTDARTGELFF. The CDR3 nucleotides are TGCGCCAGCAGCCCCACGGACGCGAGGACCGGGGAGCTGTTTTTT.

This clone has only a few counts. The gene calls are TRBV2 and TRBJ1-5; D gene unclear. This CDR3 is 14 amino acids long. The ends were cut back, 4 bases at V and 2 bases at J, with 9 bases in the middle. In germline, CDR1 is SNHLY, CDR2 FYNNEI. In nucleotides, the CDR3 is TGTGCCAGCAGTGGTGGATTGGGCAATCAGCCCCAGCATTTT. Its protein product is CASSGGLGNQPQHF.

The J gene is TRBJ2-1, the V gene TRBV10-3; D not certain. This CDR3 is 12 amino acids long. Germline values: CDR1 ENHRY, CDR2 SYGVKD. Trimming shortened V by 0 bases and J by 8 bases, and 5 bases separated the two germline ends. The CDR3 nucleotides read TGTGCCATCAGTGAGTCGCTGGATGAGCAGTTCTTC. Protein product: CAISESLDEQFF.

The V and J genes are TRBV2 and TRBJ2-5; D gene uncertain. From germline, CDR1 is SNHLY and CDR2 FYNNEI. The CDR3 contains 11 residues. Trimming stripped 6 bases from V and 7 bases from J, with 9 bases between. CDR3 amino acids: CASSLVGTQYF. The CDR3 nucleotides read TGTGCCAGCAGCCTCGTGGGGACCCAGTACTTC.

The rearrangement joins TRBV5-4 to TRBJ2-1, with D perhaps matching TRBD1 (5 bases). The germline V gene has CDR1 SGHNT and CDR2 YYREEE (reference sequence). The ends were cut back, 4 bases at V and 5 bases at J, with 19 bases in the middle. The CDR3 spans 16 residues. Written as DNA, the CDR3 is TGTGCCAGCAGCCCGCCTGGGGCCCAATCCCACAATGAGCAGTTCTTC. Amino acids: CASSPPGAQSHNEQFF.

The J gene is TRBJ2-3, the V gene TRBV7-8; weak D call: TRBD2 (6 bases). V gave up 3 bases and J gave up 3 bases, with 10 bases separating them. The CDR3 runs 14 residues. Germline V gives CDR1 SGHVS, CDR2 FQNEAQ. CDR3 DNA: TGTGCCAGCAGCTTCCGGGACTTTACAGATACGCAGTATTTT. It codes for CASSFRDFTDTQYF.

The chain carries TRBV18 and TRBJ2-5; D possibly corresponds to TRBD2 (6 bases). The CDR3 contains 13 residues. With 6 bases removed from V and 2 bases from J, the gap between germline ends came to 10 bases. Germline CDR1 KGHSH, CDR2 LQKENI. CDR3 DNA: TGTGCCAGCTCCCGGGACTTTCAAGAGACCCAGTACTTC. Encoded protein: CASSRDFQETQYF.